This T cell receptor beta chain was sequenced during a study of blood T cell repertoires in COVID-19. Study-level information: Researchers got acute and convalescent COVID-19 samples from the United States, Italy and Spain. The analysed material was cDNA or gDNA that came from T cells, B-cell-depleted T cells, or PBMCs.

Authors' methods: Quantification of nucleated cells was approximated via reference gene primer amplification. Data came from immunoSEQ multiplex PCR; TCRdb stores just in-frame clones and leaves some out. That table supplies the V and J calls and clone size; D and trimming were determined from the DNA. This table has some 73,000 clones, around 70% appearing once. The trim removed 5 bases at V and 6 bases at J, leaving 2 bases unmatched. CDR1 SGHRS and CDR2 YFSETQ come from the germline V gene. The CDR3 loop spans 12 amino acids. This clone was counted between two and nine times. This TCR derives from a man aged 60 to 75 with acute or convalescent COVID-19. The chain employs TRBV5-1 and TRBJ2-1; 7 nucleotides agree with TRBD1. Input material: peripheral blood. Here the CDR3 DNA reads TGCGCCAGCAGACGGGACAGCAATGAGCAGTTCTTC. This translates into CASRRDSNEQFF.